Following are 26 T cell receptor beta chains from one sample sequenced in a study of cytomegalovirus exposure and HLA in healthy donors. Generated by immunoSEQ multiplex PCR, the TCRdb table keeps only in-frame clones and is missing some. This sample has 110,000 to 150,000 clones, with approximately 94% found just once. Sequencing was performed on PBMCs. The receptors originated from a man in his late teens or twenties in good health and CMV-seropositive.

The chain couples TRBV2 to TRBJ2-5; a possible D gene is TRBD2 (5 bases). The germline gives CDR1 SNHLY, CDR2 FYNNEI. The CDR3 extends over 16 amino acids. Between the trimmed V and J ends, which lost 2 bases and 3 bases, there was a span of 16 bases. The CDR3 DNA sequence: TGTGCCAGCAGTGAACAAGCTACGGGATGGGAAGAGACCCAGTACTTC. Its protein product is CASSEQATGWEETQYF.

The gene calls are TRBV6-6 and TRBJ2-5; perhaps TRBD1 as D (6 bases). From germline, CDR1 is MNHNY and CDR2 SVGAGI (reference sequence). Trimming stripped 5 bases from V and 3 bases from J, with 10 bases between. This CDR3 has 13 residues. CDR3 amino acids: CASSTWTEETQYF. In DNA, the CDR3 is TGTGCCAGCAGTACCTGGACAGAAGAGACCCAGTACTTC.

V usage is TRBV7-3 and J usage is TRBJ1-1, with D maybe TRBD1 (5 bases). The germline V gene encodes CDR1 SGHTA and CDR2 FQGTGA. CDR3 size: 13 residues. V was trimmed by 10 bases and J by 1 base, leaving 13 bases between them. CDR3 residues: CATAQGGNTEAFF. DNA for the CDR3: TGTGCCACCGCCCAGGGTGGGAACACTGAAGCTTTCTTT.

This sequence joins TRBV6-1 and TRBJ1-2, with a weak D call TRBD1 (5 bases). Germline-derived CDR1 and CDR2 are MNHNS and SASEGT. Trimming left V 4 bases short and J 7 bases short, with 10 bases between. The length of the CDR3 is 12 residues. CDR3 sequence reads: CASSVGGGGYTF. CDR3 nucleotide sequence: TGTGCCAGCAGTGTGGGGGGGGGTGGCTACACCTTC.

In DNA form, the CDR3 reads TGTGCCAGCGGGGCTAGCGGCTACAATGAGCAGTTCTTC. It translates to CASGASGYNEQFF. The chain has TRBV28 and TRBJ2-1; 7 bases are a match to TRBD2. Germline loops: CDR1 MDHEN, CDR2 SYDVKM. The CDR3 spans 13 residues. The V and J ends lost 8 bases and 3 bases, in that order; junction bases with no gene match: 4.

The chain links TRBV5-6 to TRBJ1-1; TRBD1 is a possible D gene (6 bases). CDR3 length: 17 residues. Trimming removed 9 bases from V and 2 bases from J, with 26 bases in between. In germline, CDR1 is SGHDT, CDR2 YYEEEE. CDR3 residues: CATNLGGPGRGNTEAFF. CDR3 nucleotides: TGTGCCACCAACTTGGGGGGCCCGGGCAGGGGTAACACTGAAGCTTTCTTT.

The chain carries TRBV6-5 and TRBJ2-1; the match to TRBD1 covers 10 bases. Germline CDR1 MNHEY, CDR2 SVGAGI. V gave up 2 bases and J gave up 6 bases; unmatched junction bases: 7. The CDR3 is made up of 16 amino acids. The CDR3 region is CASSYRGQGKFNEQFF. The CDR3 DNA follows: TGTGCCAGCAGTTACCGGGGACAGGGGAAGTTCAATGAGCAGTTCTTC.

The J gene is TRBJ1-5, the V gene TRBV28; the match to TRBD1 covers 7 bases. The junction had 17 bases not matched to a gene; V was cut back by 6 bases and J by 0 bases. Per the germline V gene, CDR1 is MDHEN and CDR2 is SYDVKM. This CDR3 is 19 amino acids long. In DNA, the CDR3 is TGTGCCAGCAGCTCTATCCGGGACAGCGGCCTTTATAGCAATCAGCCCCAGCATTTT. It encodes CASSSIRDSGLYSNQPQHF.

The chain couples TRBV6-6 to TRBJ1-2; TRBD1 aligns across 8 bases. The germline V gene encodes CDR1 MNHNY and CDR2 SVGAGI (reference sequence). The CDR3 has 15 residues. The trim removed 2 bases at V and 8 bases at J, leaving 10 bases unmatched. CDR3: CASSYTQGAAGGYTF. The CDR3 region has the DNA TGTGCCAGCAGTTACACCCAGGGGGCCGCTGGGGGCTACACCTTC.

The V and J genes are TRBV5-4 and TRBJ1-2; no clear D. Germline assignment: CDR1 SGHNT and CDR2 YYREEE (reference sequence). Deletions cut 6 bases from V and 6 bases from J, with 15 bases between. CDR3 length: 13 amino acids. The CDR3 sequence is CASTFQLEDGYTF. The CDR3 nucleotides read TGTGCCAGCACCTTCCAGCTGGAGGATGGCTACACCTTC.

V usage is TRBV5-1 and J usage is TRBJ1-2, with 9 bases lining up with TRBD1. Looked up from germline, CDR1 is SGHRS and CDR2 is YFSETQ. V lost 1 base and J lost 4; bases outside the gene matches: 5. The CDR3 covers 15 residues. CDR3 sequence reads: CASSLTPTGGYGYTF. As DNA, the CDR3 is TGCGCCAGCAGCTTGACTCCGACAGGGGGCTATGGCTACACCTTC.

The chain is built from TRBV7-3 and TRBJ1-6; D perhaps matches TRBD1 (6 bases). Germline V gives CDR1 SGHTA, CDR2 FQGTGA. CDR3 size: 14 residues. V was shortened by 5 bases and J by 7 bases, with 12 bases between the two germline ends. The DNA of the CDR3 is TGTGCCAGCAGCCCACAGGGAGGGAATTCACCCCTCCACTTT. Amino acid sequence: CASSPQGGNSPLHF.

The chain has TRBV27 and TRBJ2-3; a possible D gene is TRBD2 (7 bases). V lost 2 bases and J lost 1, with 31 bases in between. The CDR3 extends over 22 amino acids. Looked up from germline, CDR1 is MNHEY and CDR2 is SMNVEV (reference sequence). CDR3 protein: CASSLNSGWRIREGGRTDTQYF. CDR3 in DNA: TGTGCCAGCAGTTTAAATAGCGGGTGGAGAATAAGGGAGGGGGGTCGCACAGATACGCAGTATTTT.

The chain links TRBV4-1 to TRBJ1-2; TRBD1 is a possible D gene (5 bases). Trimming left V 0 bases short and J 1 base short, with 9 bases between. The CDR3 is 15 amino acids. Germline-derived CDR1 and CDR2 are MGHRA and YSYEKL. CDR3 DNA sequence: TGCGCCAGCAGCCAAGATGGGGGGGGTAACTATGGCTACACCTTC. Protein sequence: CASSQDGGGNYGYTF.

The chain couples TRBV2 to TRBJ2-5; the match to TRBD2 covers 7 bases. The CDR3 is made up of 13 amino acids. CDR1 and CDR2 (germline): SNHLY, FYNNEI. V shed 4 bases and J 5 bases; nucleotides not matched to a gene: 4. DNA for the CDR3: TGTGCCAGCAGTGCTGAGGGAGGGGAGACCCAGTACTTC. Translating it yields CASSAEGGETQYF.

This sequence joins TRBV7-9 and TRBJ2-2; possible D gene TRBD2, 5 bases. Germline CDR1 reads SEHNR; CDR2 reads FQNEAQ (reference sequence). The CDR3 is 13 amino acids. Trimming took 2 bases from V and 5 from J, leaving 6 bases between them. Here the CDR3 reads CASSLRGTGELFF. CDR3 bases: TGTGCCAGCAGCTTACGGGGTACCGGGGAGCTGTTTTTT.

The chain carries TRBV18 and TRBJ2-7; 10 positions agree with TRBD1. The CDR3 spans 20 residues. J gave up 4 bases and V 4 bases, and 22 bases lay outside the gene matches. The germline V gene encodes CDR1 KGHSH and CDR2 LQKENI. Here the CDR3 DNA reads TGTGCCAGCTCACTGGTGACAGGGGGCGATTTTCGAGGCCAGGGGTACGAGCAGTACTTC. This translates into CASSLVTGGDFRGQGYEQYF.

The chain couples TRBV11-2 to TRBJ1-3; D is undetermined. V shed 0 bases and J shed 2 bases, with 5 bases lying between them. This CDR3 comprises 14 residues. Germline CDR1 and CDR2: SGHAT and FQNNGV. In nucleotides, the CDR3 is TGTGCCAGCAGCTTAGAGATAGCTGGAAACACCATATATTTT. Translated, it gives CASSLEIAGNTIYF.

CDR3 residues: CASTQRGSRYEQYF. DNA for the CDR3: TGTGCCAGCACCCAGCGGGGGAGCCGGTACGAGCAGTACTTC. The chain couples TRBV7-2 to TRBJ2-7; TRBD2 agrees at 8 bases. The CDR3 is 14 residues long. Per germline, CDR1 SGHTA and CDR2 FQGNSA. Germline trimming cut 7 bases from V and 4 bases from J; bases unmatched to any gene: 9.

This clone showed up just once. The CDR3 region has the DNA TGTGCCAGCAGAGAGCAGACAGGGACGGATTCACCCCTCCACTTT. Translation: CASREQTGTDSPLHF. The rearrangement uses TRBV2 and TRBJ1-6; 7 bases are a match to TRBD1. The V gene end was trimmed by 6 bases and the J gene end by 8 bases; junction bases not matched to a gene: 10. The CDR3 is 15 amino acids. Looked up from germline, CDR1 is SNHLY and CDR2 is FYNNEI. The full variable domain, with the rest looked up from reference TRBV2 and TRBJ1-6, is EPEVTQTPSHQVTQMGQEVILRCVPISNHLYFYWYRQILGQKVEFLVSFYNNEISEKSEIFDDQFSVERPDGSNFTLKIRSTKLEDSAMYFCASREQTGTDSPLHFGNGTRLTVT.

The gene calls are TRBV27 and TRBJ1-1; D remains ambiguous. The length of the CDR3 is 16 residues. Trimming cost V 0 bases and J 0 bases, with 11 bases left between them. The germline V gene has CDR1 MNHEY and CDR2 SMNVEV (reference sequence). CDR3 protein: CASSLSVAAVNTEAFF. CDR3 coding DNA: TGTGCCAGCAGTTTATCCGTTGCGGCAGTGAACACTGAAGCTTTCTTT.

The J gene is TRBJ2-1, the V gene TRBV5-4; perhaps TRBD2 as D (6 bases). Looked up from germline, CDR1 is SGHNT and CDR2 is YYREEE (reference sequence). The CDR3 contains 15 residues. V lost 4 bases, J lost 7 bases, and 18 bases lay in between. CDR3: CASSRGGSGGNEQFF. The CDR3 DNA is TGTGCCAGCAGCCGGGGCGGTAGCGGAGGGAATGAGCAGTTCTTC.

V and J are TRBV19 and TRBJ2-2; TRBD1 matches at 9 bases. Germline assignment: CDR1 LNHDA and CDR2 SQIVND (reference sequence). V dropped 7 bases and J dropped 7; count of bases not matched to a gene: 13. CDR3 size: 16 residues. The chain's CDR3 is CASTVPGQGLVGELFF. The DNA for the CDR3 is TGTGCCAGTACCGTACCGGGACAGGGTTTGGTCGGGGAGCTGTTTTTT. The variable domain in full, completed from reference TRBV19 and TRBJ2-2, reads DGGITQSPKYLFRKEGQNVTLSCEQNLNHDAMYWYRQDPGQGLRLIYYSQIVNDFQKGDIAEGYSVSREKKESFPLTVTSAQKNPTAFYLCASTVPGQGLVGELFFGEGSRLTVL.

This clone was seen only a few times. The V gene is TRBV6-1, the J gene TRBJ2-3; D is possibly TRBD1 (6 bases). The CDR3 is made up of 13 amino acids. Germline CDR1 is MNHNS and CDR2 is SASEGT. V was shortened by 3 bases and J by 4 bases, with 8 bases between the two germline ends. The CDR3 sequence is CASSDNRADTQYF. CDR3 in DNA: TGTGCCAGCAGTGACAACAGGGCAGATACGCAGTATTTT.

The gene calls are TRBV6-6 and TRBJ2-7; 7 bases line up with TRBD1. The CDR3 consists of 15 residues. Germline CDR1 MNHNY, CDR2 SVGAGI (reference sequence). J gave up 3 bases and V 5 bases, and 10 bases lay outside the gene matches. The CDR3 DNA reads as TGTGCCAGCAGTCCGGGACAGCGTTCCAACTACGAGCAGTACTTC. This sequence encodes CASSPGQRSNYEQYF.

The CDR3 loop is CASSPLAGEGYEQFF. For the CDR3, the DNA is TGCGCCAGCAGTCCTCTAGCGGGAGAGGGGTATGAGCAGTTCTTC. The V gene is TRBV4-1, the J gene TRBJ2-1, with 10 bases aligning to TRBD2. CDR3 length: 15 amino acids. Unmatched junction bases numbered 10, after V lost 6 bases and J lost 8 bases. From germline, CDR1 is MGHRA and CDR2 YSYEKL.